This T cell receptor beta chain comes out of a study of human T cells and chemical hapten exposure. Background on the study: Diphenylcyclopropenone was administered weekly to the scalp of patients throughout the roughly 25-week study. After 6 days, upper back 0.01% DPC patch tests were scored. Per-sample TCR yield variability stemmed mainly from small pooled library volume differences.

Time point of the sample: patch test 1, 2 weeks after DPC sensitization. Documented treatment: therapeutic diphenylcyclopropenone sensitization with weekly scalp DPC. TCRdb re-analysed the RACE reads in MiXCR, keeping a single row per CDR3 protein. The sample has around 380,000 distinct CDR3 sequences, around 5% seen once. The germline V gene has CDR1 SGHAT and CDR2 FQNNGV. V was clipped by 0 bases and J by 2 bases; unmatched bases: 4. The CDR3 is made up of 17 amino acids. The J gene is TRBJ2-5, the V gene TRBV11-2; 12 nucleotides line up with TRBD2. Source: whole blood, taken in connection with sensitization to the hapten diphenylcyclopropenone (DPC). The receptor was derived from a woman between 50 and 59 years old with alopecia areata. Some clones in this sample may be carry-over from other donors' samples. The CDR3: CASSLDRLAGGQETQYF. CDR3 coding DNA: TGTGCCAGCAGCTTAGATCGCCTAGCGGGGGGGCAAGAGACCCAGTACTTC.